This record looks at one TCR beta chain sequence and its context. Its antigen is unknown. This record belongs to a study of cytomegalovirus exposure and HLA in healthy donors. Study-level findings and limits: Investigators reported over 150 TCR beta chains as tied to cytomegalovirus. A classifier reportedly called cytomegalovirus status with high sensitivity and specificity.

Data came from immunoSEQ multiplex PCR; TCRdb stores just in-frame clones and leaves some out. The top ten clones hold about 1.7% of a sample with 100,000 to 150,000 clones, 88% of them seen once. The sample consisted of PBMCs. The TCR was taken from a man between 18 and 29 years old in good health and CMV-seronegative.

The CDR3 here is CASSPTLADSYNEQFF. CDR3 DNA sequence: TGCGCCAGCAGCCCGACGCTAGCGGACTCCTACAATGAGCAGTTCTTC. This sequence joins TRBV5-1 and TRBJ2-1, with 7 bases fitting TRBD2. Losses at the gene ends were 4 bases for V and 0 bases for J; bases not matched to a gene: 7. This CDR3 comprises 16 residues. Germline CDR1 is SGHRS and CDR2 is YFSETQ.